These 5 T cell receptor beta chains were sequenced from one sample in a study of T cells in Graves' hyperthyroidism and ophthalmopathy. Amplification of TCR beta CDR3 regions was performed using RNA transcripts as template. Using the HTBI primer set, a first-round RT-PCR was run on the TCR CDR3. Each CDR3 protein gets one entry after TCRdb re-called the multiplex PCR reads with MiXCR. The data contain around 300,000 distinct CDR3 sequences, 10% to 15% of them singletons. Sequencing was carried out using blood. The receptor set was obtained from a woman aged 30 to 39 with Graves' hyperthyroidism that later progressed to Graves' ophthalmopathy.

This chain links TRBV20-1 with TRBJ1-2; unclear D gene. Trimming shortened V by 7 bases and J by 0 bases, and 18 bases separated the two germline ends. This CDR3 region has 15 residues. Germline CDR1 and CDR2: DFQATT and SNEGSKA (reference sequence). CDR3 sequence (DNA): TGCAGTGTCCCCCCACCGGCGGAGGCTAACTATGGCTACACCTTC. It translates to CSVPPPAEANYGYTF.

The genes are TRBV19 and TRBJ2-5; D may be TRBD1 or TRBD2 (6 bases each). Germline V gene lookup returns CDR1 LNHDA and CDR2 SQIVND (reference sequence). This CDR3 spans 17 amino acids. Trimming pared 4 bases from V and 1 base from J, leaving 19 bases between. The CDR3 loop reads CASSKNGGAGTQETQYF. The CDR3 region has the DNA TGTGCCAGTAGTAAAAACGGGGGCGCGGGAACCCAAGAGACCCAGTACTTC.

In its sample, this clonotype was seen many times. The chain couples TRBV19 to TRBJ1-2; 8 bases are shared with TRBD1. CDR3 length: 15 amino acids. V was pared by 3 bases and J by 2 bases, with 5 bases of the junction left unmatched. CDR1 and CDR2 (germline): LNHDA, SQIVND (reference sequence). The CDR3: CASSILGQGNYGYTF. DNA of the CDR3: TGTGCCAGTAGTATCCTCGGACAGGGAAACTATGGCTACACCTTC.

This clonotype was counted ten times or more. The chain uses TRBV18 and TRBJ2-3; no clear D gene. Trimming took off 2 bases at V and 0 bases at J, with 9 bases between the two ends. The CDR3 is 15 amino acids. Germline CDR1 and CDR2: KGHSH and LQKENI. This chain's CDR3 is CASSPNPPSTDTQYF. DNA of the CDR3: TGTGCCAGCTCACCAAACCCCCCTAGCACAGATACGCAGTATTTT.

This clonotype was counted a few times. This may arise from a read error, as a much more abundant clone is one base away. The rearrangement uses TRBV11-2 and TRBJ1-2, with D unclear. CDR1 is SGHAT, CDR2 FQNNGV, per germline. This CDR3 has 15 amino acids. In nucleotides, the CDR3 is TGTGCCAGCAGCTTAGGTGGCAGCAATAACTATGGCTGCACCTTC. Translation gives CASSLGGSNNYGCTF.